The 29 T cell receptor beta chains below were found in one sample sequenced in a study of blood T cell repertoires in COVID-19. Clones were read by immunoSEQ multiplex PCR, and TCRdb kept only the in-frame ones, dropping some. The sample shows about 230,000 clones, 75% to 90% of them seen only once. Sequenced sample: peripheral blood. Receptor source: a woman aged 70 to 79 with active or convalescent COVID-19.

The genes are TRBV6-5 and TRBJ1-5, with D unclear. This CDR3 is built from 13 residues. From germline, CDR1 is MNHEY and CDR2 SVGAGI. Trimming left V 7 bases short and J 5 bases short, with 12 bases between. The CDR3 DNA sequence: TGTGCCAGCAAGAAGGAGTTCGATCAGCCCCAGCATTTT. This sequence encodes CASKKEFDQPQHF.

The rearrangement uses TRBV29-1 and TRBJ2-1, with D perhaps matching TRBD2 (6 bases). In germline, CDR1 is SQVTM, CDR2 ANQGSEA. The CDR3 contains 15 residues. Trimming removed 1 base from V and 3 bases from J, with 13 bases in between. The CDR3 sequence: CSVEGTSRYYNEQFF. The CDR3 coding sequence is TGCAGCGTTGAAGGTACTAGCAGATACTACAATGAGCAGTTCTTC.

As regards this clone: The same CDR3 is also encoded by other DNA sequences in this sample. V gene TRBV28 combines with J gene TRBJ2-7, with 9 nucleotides matching TRBD1. V lost 6 bases, J lost 3 bases, and 3 bases stayed unmatched. Germline V gene lookup returns CDR1 MDHEN and CDR2 SYDVKM. The CDR3 is made up of 13 amino acids. Written as DNA, the CDR3 is TGTGCCAGCAGAACAGGGGGCGTCTACGAGCAGTACTTC. This encodes CASRTGGVYEQYF. Filled out from reference TRBV28 and TRBJ2-7, the complete variable domain reads DVKVTQSSRYLVKRTGEKVFLECVQDMDHENMFWYRQDPGLGLRLIYFSYDVKMKEKGDIPEGYSVSREKKERFSLILESASTNQTSMYLCASRTGGVYEQYFGPGTRLTVT.

The rearrangement uses TRBV3-1 (or the pseudogene TRBV3-2) and TRBJ2-3; 7 bases line up with TRBD2. This CDR3 has 14 amino acids. Unmatched junction bases numbered 5, after V lost 2 bases and J lost 6 bases. CDR1 and CDR2 (germline): LGHDT, YNNKEL (reference sequence). CDR3 amino acids: CASSQRLASDTQYF. CDR3 nucleotide sequence: TGTGCCAGCAGCCAAAGACTAGCAAGCGATACGCAGTATTTT.

The chain is built from TRBV30 and TRBJ1-4; D is perhaps TRBD1 (5 bases). Between the trimmed V and J ends, which lost 1 base and 6 bases, there was a span of 15 bases. Germline V lookup: CDR1 GTSNPN, CDR2 SVGIG (reference sequence). The CDR3 sequence is 15 residues long. The DNA of the CDR3 is TGTGCCTGGAGTGCCCTTGCCGACAGAGATGAAAAACTGTTTTTT. Translated: CAWSALADRDEKLFF.

The table lists this clone with many counts. The V call is TRBV7-2, the J call TRBJ2-1, with 9 bases that match TRBD1. J lost 4 bases, V lost 2 bases, and 6 bases had no gene match. The CDR3 has 16 residues. CDR1 is SGHTA and CDR2 is FQGNSA in the germline V gene. The CDR3 coding sequence is TGTGCCAGCAGCTTACGGTATGGGACAGGGTACAATGAGCAGTTCTTC. Its protein is CASSLRYGTGYNEQFF.

J is TRBJ2-7 and V is TRBV30; D possibly corresponds to TRBD1 (5 bases). This CDR3 is 13 amino acids long. V was cut by 2 bases and J by 1 base, with 9 bases left in between. Germline V lookup: CDR1 GTSNPN, CDR2 SVGIG (reference sequence). CDR3 sequence reads: CAWSWGRSYEQYF. CDR3 DNA sequence: TGTGCCTGGAGTTGGGGCCGATCCTACGAGCAGTACTTC.

The chain employs TRBV6-1 and TRBJ1-1, with a weak D call TRBD1 (5 bases). The CDR3 contains 15 residues. Germline CDR1 and CDR2: MNHNS and SASEGT. V was clipped by 1 base and J by 1 base, with 10 bases between them. This CDR3 is CASSEGGLPNTEAFF. CDR3 bases: TGTGCCAGCAGTGAAGGGGGCCTCCCGAACACTGAAGCTTTCTTT.

CDR3 protein: CASSEEVDQPQHF. DNA for the CDR3: TGTGCCAGCAGTGAGGAGGTAGATCAGCCCCAGCATTTT. The chain combines TRBV2 with TRBJ1-5; D not certain. V was trimmed by 3 bases and J by 5 bases, leaving 8 bases between them. The CDR3 covers 13 residues. Germline assignment: CDR1 SNHLY and CDR2 FYNNEI.

The chain is built from TRBV29-1 and TRBJ1-3; D not certain. Germline loops: CDR1 SQVTM, CDR2 ANQGSEA. Deletions cut 0 bases from V and 4 bases from J, with 10 bases between. The CDR3 sequence is 14 residues long. Here the CDR3 DNA reads TGCAGCGTTGAAGATGGGCGCAGGGGAAACACCATATATTTT. It codes for CSVEDGRRGNTIYF.

J is TRBJ2-2 and V is TRBV5-4; 8 bases agree with TRBD1. CDR3 size: 17 residues. The germline gives CDR1 SGHNT, CDR2 YYREEE (reference sequence). Trimming took 1 base from V and 0 from J; bases not matched to a gene: 5. CDR3 nucleotides: TGTGCCAGCAGCTTGCTTCGGACAGGGTCGAACACCGGGGAGCTGTTTTTT. Translating gives CASSLLRTGSNTGELFF.

The chain uses TRBV6-2 or TRBV6-3 and TRBJ2-7; 8 bases agree with TRBD1. Germline V gene data show CDR1 as MNHEY and CDR2 as SVGEGT. J gave up 3 bases and V 4 bases, and 8 bases lay outside the gene matches. The CDR3 contains 15 residues. CDR3 in DNA: TGTGCCAGCAGTTCCCGCAGACAGGGGAGCTACGAGCAGTACTTC. Amino acids: CASSSRRQGSYEQYF.

The V and J genes are TRBV9 and TRBJ1-2; no clear D. V lost 0 bases, J lost 7 bases, and 7 bases lay in between. Germline CDR1 is SGDLS and CDR2 is YYNGEE. The CDR3 is 12 amino acids. The CDR3, as DNA: TGTGCCAGCAGCGTAGATGCAGGTGGCTACACCTTC. Encoded protein: CASSVDAGGYTF.

The rearrangement uses TRBV5-1 and TRBJ2-7; D not resolved. The CDR3 extends over 13 amino acids. Germline CDR1 SGHRS, CDR2 YFSETQ. Deletions cut 4 bases from V and 6 bases from J, with 14 bases between. CDR3 bases: TGCGCCAGCAGCCCCATGACATGGTTCGAGCAGTACTTC. This sequence encodes CASSPMTWFEQYF.

This sequence joins TRBV14 and TRBJ2-4; D uncertain. The CDR3 contains 15 residues. V was trimmed by 0 bases and J by 0 bases, leaving 6 bases between them. Looked up from germline, CDR1 is SGHDN and CDR2 is FVKESK. CDR3: CASSQDAIAKNIQYF. The CDR3 nucleotides are TGTGCCAGCAGCCAAGATGCGATAGCCAAAAACATTCAGTACTTC.

This clone was detected a few times. The chain joins TRBV3-1 (or the pseudogene TRBV3-2) to TRBJ1-5, with a possible D match to TRBD1 (5 bases). Trimming shortened V by 1 base and J by 0 bases, and 7 bases separated the two germline ends. Per germline, CDR1 LGHDT and CDR2 YNNKEL (reference sequence). The CDR3 length is 15 residues. The DNA of the CDR3 is TGTGCCAGCAGCCAAGGGGGACTTAGCAATCAGCCCCAGCATTTT. This translates into CASSQGGLSNQPQHF.

This chain joins TRBV2 and TRBJ1-5; 8 bases align to TRBD1. The V segment lost 5 bases and the J segment 4 bases; nucleotides outside the gene matches: 4. The CDR3 sequence is 14 residues long. Germline lookup yields CDR1 SNHLY and CDR2 FYNNEI. This chain's CDR3 is CASSPQGANQPQHF. In DNA, the CDR3 is TGTGCCAGCAGTCCCCAGGGGGCTAATCAGCCCCAGCATTTT.

V and J are TRBV5-1 and TRBJ1-4; D may be TRBD1 (6 bases). The ends were cut back, 3 bases at V and 8 bases at J, with 23 bases in the middle. The CDR3 extends over 17 amino acids. The germline V gene encodes CDR1 SGHRS and CDR2 YFSETQ. CDR3 DNA sequence: TGCGCCAGCAGCTCGTACAGGGAATCGGGCCAGAACGAAAAACTGTTTTTT. Amino acid sequence: CASSSYRESGQNEKLFF. The variable domain in full, completed from reference TRBV5-1 and TRBJ1-4, reads KAGVTQTPRYLIKTRGQQVTLSCSPISGHRSVSWYQQTPGQGLQFLFEYFSETQRNKGNFPGRFSGRQFSNSRSEMNVSTLELGDSALYLCASSSYRESGQNEKLFFGSGTQLSVL.

The chain has TRBV5-8 and TRBJ2-5; maybe TRBD2 (5 bases). V gave up 2 bases and J gave up 1 base, with 12 bases separating them. CDR1 and CDR2 (germline): SGHTS, YDEGEE. The CDR3 consists of 15 residues. The DNA of the CDR3 is TGTGCCAGCAGCTTCGGGGTGGGAGTCCAAGAGACCCAGTACTTC. Its translation is CASSFGVGVQETQYF.

This sequence joins TRBV25-1 and TRBJ2-7; 7 positions agree with TRBD2. V lost 3 bases, J lost 7 bases, and 9 bases stayed unmatched. The CDR3 has 14 amino acids. The germline V gene has CDR1 MGHDK and CDR2 SYGVNS. The CDR3 sequence: CASSDGLAGMEQYF. For the CDR3, the DNA is TGTGCCAGCAGTGACGGATTAGCGGGCATGGAGCAGTACTTC.

This clone was seen a few times. The sample has other DNA sequences that encode this CDR3 too. V gene TRBV18 combines with J gene TRBJ1-5; TRBD1 agrees at 9 bases. This CDR3 comprises 15 residues. Germline-derived CDR1 and CDR2 are KGHSH and LQKENI. The ends lost 4 bases at V and 6 bases at J; junction bases unmatched: 7. Here the CDR3 reads CASSQEQGAGQPQHF. CDR3 nucleotides: TGTGCCAGCTCACAAGAACAGGGGGCAGGTCAGCCCCAGCATTTT.

The CDR3 region is CASRTVNGNEKLFF. The CDR3 DNA is TGCGCCAGCCGTACGGTAAACGGGAATGAAAAACTGTTTTTT. The V call is TRBV5-1, the J call TRBJ1-4, with no clear D. V gave up 7 bases and J gave up 5 bases, with 15 bases separating them. This CDR3 has 14 amino acids. Germline values: CDR1 SGHRS, CDR2 YFSETQ.

Concerning this clone: This sample includes further DNA sequences coding for the same CDR3. The chain is built from TRBV7-6 and TRBJ2-7, with D possibly matching TRBD1 (6 bases). Trimming left V 4 bases short and J 3 bases short, with 7 bases between. The CDR3 spans 12 residues. Germline V gene sequence: CDR1 SGHVS, CDR2 FNYEAQ. The CDR3 spells CASSSQGYEQYF. The CDR3 region has the DNA TGTGCCAGCAGCTCACAGGGCTACGAGCAGTACTTC. The full variable domain, its missing parts supplied by reference TRBV7-6 and TRBJ2-7, is GAGVSQSPRYKVTKRGQDVALRCDPISGHVSLYWYRQALGQGPEFLTYFNYEAQQDKSGLPNDRFSAERPEGSISTLTIQRTEQRDSAMYRCASSSQGYEQYFGPGTRLTVT.

This chain links TRBV24-1 with TRBJ2-1, with 9 nucleotides matching TRBD2. Germline V gives CDR1 KGHDR, CDR2 SFDVKD. This CDR3 has 18 amino acids. The V and J ends lost 3 bases and 0 bases, in that order; junction bases with no gene match: 8. The CDR3 sequence is CATSDPRYSGSSYNEQFF. In DNA form, the CDR3 reads TGTGCCACCAGTGATCCCCGATATAGCGGGAGCTCCTACAATGAGCAGTTCTTC.

The chain is built from TRBV11-2 and TRBJ2-1; D possibly corresponds to TRBD1 (5 bases). The germline CDR1 and CDR2 sequences are SGHAT and FQNNGV. V dropped 5 bases and J dropped 3 bases, with 8 bases sitting between them. This CDR3 is built from 13 residues. The CDR3 region has the DNA TGTGCCAGCAGCCTCGACAGCTACAATGAGCAGTTCTTC. Amino acid sequence: CASSLDSYNEQFF. The full variable domain, completed using reference TRBV11-2 and TRBJ2-1, is EAGVAQSPRYKIIEKRQSVAFWCNPISGHATLYWYQQILGQGPKLLIQFQNNGVVDDSQLPKDRFSAERLKGVDSTLKIQPAKLEDSAVYLCASSLDSYNEQFFGPGTRLTVL.

V gene TRBV2 combines with J gene TRBJ1-5; D is unresolved. From germline, CDR1 is SNHLY and CDR2 FYNNEI. With 1 base removed from V and 5 bases from J, the gap between germline ends came to 6 bases. The CDR3 length is 13 residues. CDR3 sequence (DNA): TGTGCCAGCAGTGAAGGATGGCATCAGCCCCAGCATTTT. It specifies CASSEGWHQPQHF. The variable domain in full, with the rest retrieved from reference TRBV2 and TRBJ1-5, is EPEVTQTPSHQVTQMGQEVILRCVPISNHLYFYWYRQILGQKVEFLVSFYNNEISEKSEIFDDQFSVERPDGSNFTLKIRSTKLEDSAMYFCASSEGWHQPQHFGDGTRLSIL.

The chain employs TRBV25-1 and TRBJ2-2; 7 bases line up with TRBD2. This CDR3 spans 16 amino acids. With V trimmed by 3 bases and J by 1 base, 5 bases remained unmatched. CDR1 and CDR2 (germline): MGHDK, SYGVNS. The chain's CDR3 is CASSDMASGNTGELFF. As DNA, the CDR3 is TGTGCCAGCAGTGACATGGCTAGCGGGAACACCGGGGAGCTGTTTTTT.

The gene calls are TRBV4-2 and TRBJ2-1; D not certain. The CDR3 is made up of 12 amino acids. V was clipped by 4 bases and J by 4 bases, with 5 bases between them. Germline lookup yields CDR1 LGHNA and CDR2 YNFKEQ. This CDR3 reads CASSLNYNEQFF. CDR3 nucleotide sequence: TGTGCCAGCAGCCTTAATTACAATGAGCAGTTCTTC.

The chain combines TRBV7-2 with TRBJ1-2, with D perhaps matching TRBD1 (5 bases). This CDR3 is built from 14 residues. V was shortened by 5 bases and J by 4 bases, with 14 bases between the two germline ends. The germline V gene encodes CDR1 SGHTA and CDR2 FQGNSA. The DNA of the CDR3 is TGTGCCAGCAGCCCATCGACAGTCATCTATGGCTACACCTTC. Amino acid sequence: CASSPSTVIYGYTF.